This T cell receptor beta chain emerged from a study of T cell changes during pregnancy in multiple sclerosis (dated by TCRdb to the late 2010s). Concerning the study at large: The study examined how the T cell repertoire changed over the course of pregnancy in women with multiple sclerosis.

The library was obtained by the immunoSEQ multiplex PCR assay. Here the immuneACCESS table is served through TCRdb, limited to in-frame sequences with V and J called. Missing clones are a known gap in these copies; in checked studies unresolved V genes cover under half, and the rest lacks a known reason. Across this sample there are tens of thousands of clones, with roughly nine tenths seen only once. The leading ten clones occupy 10% to 13% of the sample. The CDR3 sequence holds 13 residues, the cysteine and phenylalanine included. Kept here is only the CDR3 DNA, which spans 39 bases and is read in frame from base 1. CDR1 and CDR2 are drawn from the germline V gene (reference sequence): LNHDA, SQIVND. V and J are truncated by 4 bases and 5 bases respectively, leaving an intervening sequence of 9 bases. Points on this clone: Its recognized antigen is unknown. No much larger clone is present one base from it, and per-base qualities are unavailable.

The rearranged segments are TRBV19 and TRBJ1-5; tentative D gene TRBD1, with 6 bases matching. The input for sequencing was CD8+ T cells from peripheral blood mononuclear cells, taken in the second trimester of pregnancy. This TCR derives from a female donor with multiple sclerosis, enrolled in a pregnancy study. This receptor carries the CDR3 CASSKQGDQPQHF. The nucleotide sequence is given as TGTGCCAGTAGTAAACAGGGAGATCAGCCCCAGCATTTT.